The T cell receptor beta chain under discussion was sequenced for a study of cytomegalovirus exposure and HLA in healthy donors. Study at large: Genetic ancestry analysis placed around 76% of the roughly 400 donors that were genotyped in the Caucasian-associated cluster. Study observations and caveats: A later analysis, which compared TCR beta chains of equal frequency, found the HLA-associated ones more clonally expanded. Reported findings show TCR beta sequences accurately forecast HLA-A and HLA-B alleles in most subjects. A missense variant in DCLRE1C was later tied to TCR beta V- and J-gene trimming.

Of note for this clone: Its antigen is as yet unknown.

PCR used 60 Vbeta primers and 13 Jbeta primers. Clones were read by immunoSEQ multiplex PCR, and TCRdb kept only the in-frame ones, dropping some. The data show about 150,000 clones, about 83% seen once. Trimming pared 2 bases from V and 5 bases from J, leaving 9 bases between. Per germline, CDR1 MGHRA and CDR2 YSYEKL. The CDR3 runs 13 residues. The TCR comes from a woman in her forties in good health and CMV-seronegative. Sequencing used PBMCs. The chain uses TRBV4-1 and TRBJ2-5; a weak D match, TRBD2 (5 bases). The CDR3 sequence: CASSQTSRETQYF. The CDR3 nucleotides read TGCGCCAGCAGCCAAACTAGTAGGGAGACCCAGTACTTC.